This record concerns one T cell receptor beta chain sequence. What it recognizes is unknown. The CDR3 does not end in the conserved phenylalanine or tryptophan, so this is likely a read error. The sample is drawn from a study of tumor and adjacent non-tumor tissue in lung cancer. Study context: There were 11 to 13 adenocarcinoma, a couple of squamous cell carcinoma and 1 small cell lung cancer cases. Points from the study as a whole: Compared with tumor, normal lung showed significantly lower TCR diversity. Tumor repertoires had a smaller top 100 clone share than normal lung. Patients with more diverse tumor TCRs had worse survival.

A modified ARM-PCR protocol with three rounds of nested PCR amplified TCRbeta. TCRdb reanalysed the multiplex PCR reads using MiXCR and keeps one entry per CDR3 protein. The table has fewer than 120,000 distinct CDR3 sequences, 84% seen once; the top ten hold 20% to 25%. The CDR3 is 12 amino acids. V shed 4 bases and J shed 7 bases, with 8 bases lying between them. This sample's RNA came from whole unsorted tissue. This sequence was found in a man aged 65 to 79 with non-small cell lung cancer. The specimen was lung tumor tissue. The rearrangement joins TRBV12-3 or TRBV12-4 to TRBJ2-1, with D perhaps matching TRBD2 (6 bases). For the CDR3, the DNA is TGTGCCAGCAGTTGGCGGGGAAATGAGCAGTTCTTA. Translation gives CASSWRGNEQFL.